Shown below are 25 T cell receptor beta chains from a single sample sequenced in a study of blood T cell repertoires in COVID-19. The data were produced by immunoSEQ multiplex PCR, yet TCRdb's version contains in-frame clones alone and is incomplete. The sample has 100,000 to 150,000 clones, around 81% seen once. The sample was peripheral blood. These receptors were obtained from a young man with COVID-19, enrolled during active disease.

The V and J genes are TRBV28 and TRBJ2-3; the match to TRBD2 covers 10 bases. This CDR3 region has 17 residues. Trimming cost V 5 bases and J 1 base; bases outside gene matches: 9. In germline, CDR1 is MDHEN, CDR2 SYDVKM. CDR3 amino acids: CASSMSGRAARTDTQYF. Here the CDR3 DNA reads TGTGCCAGCAGTATGAGCGGGAGGGCCGCCCGCACAGATACGCAGTATTTT.

This clone was found a few times. The rearrangement uses TRBV6-5 and TRBJ1-5; 7 nucleotides agree with TRBD1. CDR1 is MNHEY and CDR2 is SVGAGI in the germline V gene. The CDR3 runs to 15 residues. Germline trimming cut 5 bases from V and 0 bases from J; bases unmatched to any gene: 4. CDR3 residues: CASSPYRGSNQPQHF. The CDR3 region has the DNA TGTGCCAGCAGTCCCTACAGGGGTAGCAATCAGCCCCAGCATTTT.

This clone was observed a few times. The J gene is TRBJ1-4, the V gene TRBV19, with 8 bases that match TRBD1. CDR1 LNHDA and CDR2 SQIVND come from the germline V gene (reference sequence). Losses at the gene ends were 4 bases for V and 4 bases for J; bases not matched to a gene: 2. The CDR3 loop spans 14 amino acids. This chain's CDR3 is CASSRQGINEKLFF. In DNA, the CDR3 is TGTGCCAGTAGTAGACAGGGGATTAATGAAAAACTGTTTTTT.

This rearrangement joins TRBV9 to TRBJ1-3; D is ambiguous. V lost 3 bases to trimming and J lost 3 bases, with 16 bases between them. CDR3 size: 16 residues. The germline V gene encodes CDR1 SGDLS and CDR2 YYNGEE. Here the CDR3 DNA reads TGTGCCAGCAGCGAACTTACTCCAACCCTTGGAAACACCATATATTTT. Its translation is CASSELTPTLGNTIYF. The variable domain in full, with the rest retrieved from reference TRBV9 and TRBJ1-3, is DSGVTQTPKHLITATGQRVTLRCSPRSGDLSVYWYQQSLDQGLQFLIQYYNGEERAKGNILERFSAQQFPDLHSELNLSSLELGDSALYFCASSELTPTLGNTIYFGEGSWLTVV.

The V and J genes are TRBV18 and TRBJ1-2; D is unresolved. With 3 bases removed from V and 6 bases from J, the gap between germline ends came to 17 bases. Germline lookup yields CDR1 KGHSH and CDR2 LQKENI. This CDR3 is built from 15 residues. The CDR3 protein is CASSPQRQGADGYTF. The CDR3 DNA sequence: TGTGCCAGCTCACCTCAACGCCAAGGAGCCGATGGCTACACCTTC.

This clone has ten or more counts. This rearrangement joins TRBV6-5 to TRBJ2-7, with 9 bases fitting TRBD2. V lost 4 bases and J lost 3; bases outside the gene matches: 4. Germline loops: CDR1 MNHEY, CDR2 SVGAGI. The CDR3 is 14 amino acids. CDR3 nucleotides: TGTGCCAGCAGTTCGGGACTAGCCCGCTACGAGCAGTACTTC. It yields the protein CASSSGLARYEQYF.

This chain uses TRBV7-9 with TRBJ2-3, with 13 bases lining up with TRBD2. The CDR3 is made up of 16 amino acids. Germline V gene data show CDR1 as SEHNR and CDR2 as FQNEAQ (reference sequence). After removal of 5 bases from V and 5 bases from J, the junction contained 7 bases not matched to a gene. In DNA form, the CDR3 reads TGTGCCAGCAGCCCGACTAGCGGGGGGACCATAGATACGCAGTATTTT. It translates to CASSPTSGGTIDTQYF.

The chain couples TRBV5-1 to TRBJ2-5, with 7 bases that match TRBD1. V shed 4 bases and J 5 bases; nucleotides not matched to a gene: 5. CDR1 is SGHRS, CDR2 YFSETQ, per germline. The CDR3 sequence is 13 residues long. Written as DNA, the CDR3 is TGCGCCAGCAGCCGACAGGGCTCGGAGACCCAGTACTTC. This translates into CASSRQGSETQYF. Combining the CDR3 with reference TRBV5-1 and TRBJ2-5 gives the whole variable domain KAGVTQTPRYLIKTRGQQVTLSCSPISGHRSVSWYQQTPGQGLQFLFEYFSETQRNKGNFPGRFSGRQFSNSRSEMNVSTLELGDSALYLCASSRQGSETQYFGPGTRLLVL.

The chain joins TRBV3-1 (or the pseudogene TRBV3-2) to TRBJ2-1; 11 bases fit TRBD2. V shed 1 base and J 8 bases; nucleotides not matched to a gene: 13. Germline V gives CDR1 LGHDT, CDR2 YNNKEL (reference sequence). There are 18 residues in the CDR3. CDR3 protein: CASSQGSSGGPSSDEQFF. The CDR3 DNA reads TGTGCCAGCAGCCAAGGCTCTAGCGGGGGGCCCTCGTCGGATGAGCAGTTCTTC.

The V and J genes are TRBV10-2 and TRBJ1-2, with 7 bases aligning to TRBD1. The CDR3 length is 13 residues. Germline V gives CDR1 WSHSY, CDR2 SAAADI. V dropped 7 bases and J dropped 8; count of bases not matched to a gene: 10. The CDR3 spells CASTSDRDIGYTF. As DNA, the CDR3 is TGCGCCAGCACTTCCGACAGGGACATAGGCTACACCTTC.

This clone was observed once. The V gene is TRBV6-6, the J gene TRBJ1-5; D not certain. V lost 7 bases, J lost 0 bases, and 7 bases lay in between. CDR1 and CDR2 (germline): MNHNY, SVGAGI (reference sequence). CDR3 length equals 13 residues. This CDR3 is CASTSDSNQPQHF. DNA of the CDR3: TGTGCCAGCACCTCAGATAGCAATCAGCCCCAGCATTTT.

This sequence joins TRBV19 and TRBJ2-7; TRBD2 aligns across 9 bases. CDR1 is LNHDA and CDR2 is SQIVND in the germline V gene (reference sequence). The CDR3 has 15 residues. Losses at the gene ends were 3 bases for V and 1 base for J; bases not matched to a gene: 4. DNA for the CDR3: TGTGCCAGTAGTATTTCCACTAGCGGGTCCTACGAGCAGTACTTC. Protein: CASSISTSGSYEQYF.

This clone was recorded only once. This sequence joins TRBV4-3 and TRBJ2-7; 8 bases line up with TRBD1. CDR3 size: 15 residues. Germline lookup yields CDR1 LGHNA and CDR2 YSLEER. After removal of 2 bases from V and 5 bases from J, the junction contained 8 bases not matched to a gene. CDR3 coding DNA: TGCGCCAGCAGCCAAACTCAGGGGGCAATGGACGAGCAGTACTTC. It specifies CASSQTQGAMDEQYF.

J is TRBJ2-1 and V is TRBV19; D gene uncertain. Germline loops: CDR1 LNHDA, CDR2 SQIVND (reference sequence). The CDR3 is made up of 13 amino acids. The V end lost 2 bases, the J end lost 3 bases, and 5 bases lay between the germline ends. In DNA, the CDR3 is TGTGCCAGTAGTATACAGTTCTACAATGAGCAGTTCTTC. Its protein product is CASSIQFYNEQFF.

The chain uses TRBV4-1 and TRBJ1-1; 7 bases are shared with TRBD1. Germline CDR1 reads MGHRA; CDR2 reads YSYEKL. There are 14 residues in the CDR3. After removal of 4 bases from V and 1 base from J, the junction contained 3 bases not matched to a gene. CDR3 sequence reads: CASSRDRSNTEAFF. CDR3 sequence (DNA): TGCGCCAGCAGCCGGGACAGATCGAACACTGAAGCTTTCTTT.

The chain combines TRBV7-8 with TRBJ2-4; D is ambiguous. Germline CDR1 is SGHVS and CDR2 is FQNEAQ. The germline V and J ends were trimmed by 3 bases and 4 bases, with 7 bases remaining between them. The length of the CDR3 is 13 residues. CDR3 DNA sequence: TGTGCCAGCAGCTTTTCCACAAAAAACATTCAGTACTTC. This encodes CASSFSTKNIQYF.

The chain recombines TRBV30 with TRBJ1-6, with D possibly TRBD1 on 5 matching bases. This CDR3 has 14 residues. Per germline, CDR1 GTSNPN and CDR2 SVGIG (reference sequence). The V gene lost 3 bases and the J gene lost 5 bases, with 11 bases spanning the gap. Here the CDR3 reads CAWRMARDNSPLHF. DNA of the CDR3: TGTGCCTGGAGAATGGCCAGGGATAATTCACCCCTCCACTTT. The full variable domain, completed using reference TRBV30 and TRBJ1-6, is SQTIHQWPATLVQPVGSPLSLECTVEGTSNPNLYWYRQAAGRGLQLLFYSVGIGQISSEVPQNLSASRPQDRQFILSSKKLLLSDSGFYLCAWRMARDNSPLHFGNGTRLTVT.

The chain uses TRBV19 and TRBJ2-6; D is uncertain. This CDR3 region has 15 residues. The germline gives CDR1 LNHDA, CDR2 SQIVND (reference sequence). The V and J ends lost 3 bases and 2 bases respectively, with 8 bases between them. The CDR3, as DNA: TGTGCCAGTAGTATCTCGAGTGCTGGGGCCAACGTCCTGACTTTC. It translates to CASSISSAGANVLTF.

This chain connects TRBV7-2 to TRBJ1-5; D might be TRBD1 (5 bases). V gave up 3 bases and J gave up 2 bases, with 8 bases separating them. The germline V gene has CDR1 SGHTA and CDR2 FQGNSA. CDR3 length: 14 residues. As DNA, the CDR3 is TGTGCCAGCAGCTTGGGGGGAGGCAATCAGCCCCAGCATTTT. As protein: CASSLGGGNQPQHF.

V is TRBV11-2 and J is TRBJ2-5; the match to TRBD2 covers 13 bases. The V and J ends lost 0 bases and 4 bases, in that order; junction bases with no gene match: 5. The length of the CDR3 is 17 residues. Germline loops: CDR1 SGHAT, CDR2 FQNNGV. CDR3: CASSLELAGGGRETQYF. The CDR3 DNA sequence: TGTGCCAGCAGCTTAGAACTAGCGGGAGGGGGTCGAGAGACCCAGTACTTC.

This CDR3 is CASRWGRDNEQFF. The CDR3 DNA reads as TGTGCCAGCAGGTGGGGGAGGGACAATGAGCAGTTCTTC. The V gene is TRBV12-3 or TRBV12-4, the J gene TRBJ2-1; 7 bases map to TRBD2. J lost 5 bases, V lost 6 bases, and 4 bases had no gene match. The CDR3 covers 13 residues.

The chain carries TRBV19 and TRBJ1-1, with 9 bases identical to TRBD1. CDR1 is LNHDA and CDR2 is SQIVND in the germline V gene (reference sequence). The CDR3 extends over 14 amino acids. J lost 9 bases, V lost 5 bases, and 10 bases had no gene match. CDR3 protein: CASSSGQGGFKAFF. Written as DNA, the CDR3 is TGTGCCAGTAGTTCGGGACAGGGTGGGTTTAAAGCTTTCTTT.

This clone was recorded once. This chain joins TRBV28 and TRBJ1-2, with 9 bases fitting TRBD1. The CDR3 spans 13 residues. V trimming: 7 bases; J trimming: 7 bases; junction bases outside the gene matches: 7. Germline CDR1 reads MDHEN; CDR2 reads SYDVKM. The CDR3 sequence: CASTLGTGIGYTF. Written as DNA, the CDR3 is TGTGCCAGCACCCTGGGGACAGGGATTGGCTACACCTTC.

V gene TRBV15 combines with J gene TRBJ2-3; TRBD2 matches 9 bases. This CDR3 contains 16 residues. After removal of 3 bases from V and 2 bases from J, the junction contained 6 bases not matched to a gene. CDR1 is LNHNV and CDR2 is YYDKDF in the germline V gene (reference sequence). The CDR3: CATSSFSGSLTDTQYF. CDR3 nucleotides: TGTGCCACCAGCAGTTTTAGCGGGAGCCTCACAGATACGCAGTATTTT.

The J gene is TRBJ2-1, the V gene TRBV29-1; 9 nucleotides align to TRBD2. The CDR3 has 15 residues. V lost 3 bases and J lost 4; bases outside the gene matches: 7. Germline values: CDR1 SQVTM, CDR2 ANQGSEA. CDR3 amino acids: CSVDVWTSAYNEQFF. CDR3 nucleotides: TGCAGCGTTGACGTTTGGACTAGCGCTTACAATGAGCAGTTCTTC.